The 20 T cell receptor beta chains listed next were all sequenced from one sample in a study of blood T cells in healthy people across ages. It was with a sample-barcoded 5' primer and a J-beta primer mix that a second PCR of roughly 7 to 12 cycles was run. TCRdb analysed the 5' RACE reads with MiXCR anew, one entry per CDR3 protein. The data contain some 900,000 distinct CDR3 sequences, under 35% of them singletons. The sample consisted of blood. These receptors were taken from a woman of 80 years or more in good health.

This clonotype was picked up a small number of times. The V call is TRBV12-3 or TRBV12-4, the J call TRBJ2-2, with D perhaps matching TRBD2 (5 bases). Between the trimmed V and J ends, which lost 6 bases and 1 base, there was a span of 9 bases. The CDR3 has 14 residues. The CDR3 reads CASRDGENTGELFF. CDR3 DNA sequence: TGTGCCAGCAGAGACGGGGAGAACACCGGGGAGCTGTTTTTT.

Only a few counts were recorded for this clonotype. J is TRBJ1-6 and V is TRBV7-9, with 7 bases fitting TRBD1. Looked up from germline, CDR1 is SEHNR and CDR2 is FQNEAQ (reference sequence). V dropped 4 bases and J dropped 9; count of bases not matched to a gene: 9. This CDR3 spans 15 amino acids. The CDR3 coding sequence is TGTGCCAGCAGCTCTGGGACAGAGATCAGTTCACCCCTCCACTTT. Its translation: CASSSGTEISSPLHF. Full variable domain (rest looked up from reference TRBV7-9 and TRBJ1-6): DTGVSQNPRHKITKRGQNVTFRCDPISEHNRLYWYRQTLGQGPEFLTYFQNEAQLEKSRLLSDRFSAERPKGSFSTLEIQRTEQGDSAMYLCASSSGTEISSPLHFGNGTRLTVT.

This clonotype was picked up a small number of times. The chain carries TRBV30 and TRBJ1-1; 9 bases are shared with TRBD1. Trimming cost V 7 bases and J 1 base; bases outside gene matches: 7. CDR3 length: 14 amino acids. Germline CDR1 reads GTSNPN; CDR2 reads SVGIG (reference sequence). The CDR3 DNA reads TGTGCCTCCGGACAGGGGAAGACGAACACTGAAGCTTTCTTT. It encodes CASGQGKTNTEAFF.

This clonotype was counted ten times or more. This chain links TRBV27 with TRBJ2-4; D may be TRBD1 (7 bases). Germline V gives CDR1 MNHEY, CDR2 SMNVEV (reference sequence). There are 15 residues in the CDR3. Trimming shortened V by 6 bases and J by 0 bases, and 12 bases separated the two germline ends. The CDR3 sequence: CASSQGGLAKNIQYF. CDR3 nucleotide sequence: TGTGCCAGCAGCCAGGGGGGCCTAGCCAAAAACATTCAGTACTTC.

The gene calls are TRBV20-1 and TRBJ2-3; 11 positions match TRBD2. Germline loops: CDR1 DFQATT, CDR2 SNEGSKA (reference sequence). V trimming: 4 bases; J trimming: 5 bases; junction bases outside the gene matches: 5. The CDR3 is made up of 14 amino acids. CDR3 amino acids: CSAKLAGALDTQYF. CDR3 nucleotides: TGCAGTGCTAAACTAGCGGGGGCGCTAGATACGCAGTATTTT.

About this clonotype itself: A much larger clone lies a single base off, so this may be a read error. The chain recombines TRBV6-5 with TRBJ2-5; 10 bases line up with TRBD1. The CDR3 runs 15 residues. CDR1 and CDR2 (germline): MNHEY, SVGAGI. After removal of 4 bases from V and 11 bases from J, the junction contained 13 bases not matched to a gene. CDR3 DNA sequence: TGTGCCAGCAGTTCCTGGGACAGGGGTAGCAATGAGCAGTACTTC. Translated: CASSSWDRGSNEQYF.

The table lists this clonotype with many counts. The V call is TRBV15, the J call TRBJ2-7, with TRBD1 identical over 8 bases. CDR1 and CDR2 (germline): LNHNV, YYDKDF (reference sequence). The CDR3 sequence is 14 residues long. Unmatched junction bases numbered 8, after V lost 3 bases and J lost 7 bases. The CDR3 DNA is TGTGCCACCAGCAGGGACAGGGACTCATGGGAGCAGTACTTC. This gives the protein CATSRDRDSWEQYF.

In its sample, this clonotype was seen a few times. This sequence joins TRBV4-3 and TRBJ1-2; D is possibly TRBD1 (6 bases). There are 16 residues in the CDR3. Per germline, CDR1 LGHNA and CDR2 YSLEER. With 0 bases removed from V and 5 bases from J, the gap between germline ends came to 16 bases. The CDR3: CASSQDLKTGLYGYTF. Here the CDR3 DNA reads TGCGCCAGCAGCCAAGATCTTAAAACAGGGCTTTATGGCTACACCTTC.

This clonotype occurred once. The chain is built from TRBV7-2 and TRBJ2-7; no definite D call. Judging by the DNA end, TRBJ2-5 fits better; the J call may be wrong. The CDR3 is 13 amino acids. Germline values: CDR1 SGHTA, CDR2 FQGNSA. CDR3 amino acids: CASSSIKSETQYF. The CDR3 region has the DNA TGTGCCAGCAGCTCCATAAAGTCGGAGACCCAGTACTTC.

This clonotype was seen repeatedly, ten times or more. The genes are TRBV6-1 and TRBJ2-7, with D possibly TRBD2 on 5 matching bases. This CDR3 spans 13 amino acids. Trimming took 0 bases from V and 4 from J, leaving 7 bases between them. Germline V gives CDR1 MNHNS, CDR2 SASEGT. CDR3 DNA: TGTGCCAGCAGTGAAGCCTCGGGGTACGAGCAGTACTTC. Protein sequence: CASSEASGYEQYF.

V gene TRBV3-1 combines with J gene TRBJ2-7; D possibly corresponds to TRBD2 (6 bases). CDR3 size: 16 residues. Per the germline V gene, CDR1 is LGHDT and CDR2 is YNNKEL (reference sequence). Trimming shortened V by 1 base and J by 0 bases, and 13 bases separated the two germline ends. The CDR3, as DNA: TGTGCCAGCAGCCAAGGAAGCGGGTTCAGCTCCTACGAGCAGTACTTC. Residues: CASSQGSGFSSYEQYF.

This clonotype has at least ten counts. The V gene is TRBV24-1, the J gene TRBJ2-7; perhaps TRBD1 as D (6 bases). The CDR3 sequence is 14 residues long. CDR1 and CDR2 from the germline V gene are KGHDR and SFDVKD. V was trimmed by 1 base and J by 6 bases, leaving 12 bases between them. The CDR3 spells CATSDLWGRSEQYF. The DNA for the CDR3 is TGTGCCACCAGTGATTTATGGGGGCGGAGCGAGCAGTACTTC.

This clonotype was counted a few times. The chain joins TRBV6-2 or TRBV6-3 to TRBJ1-5; the match to TRBD1 covers 8 bases. This CDR3 region has 15 residues. Trimming at V came to 6 bases and at J to 3 bases, leaving 7 bases not matched to a gene. CDR1 is MNHEY and CDR2 is SVGEGT in the germline V gene. DNA of the CDR3: TGTGCCAGCAGGAGACAGGGGCTCACCAATCAGCCCCAGCATTTT. It translates to CASRRQGLTNQPQHF.

This chain uses TRBV11-3 with TRBJ2-5; D ambiguous. The DNA end is more similar to TRBJ2-7, so the J call may be wrong. The germline V gene has CDR1 SGHNT and CDR2 YENEEA. The CDR3 contains 16 residues. CDR3 in DNA: TGTGCCAGCAGCTTAGATTCACCGGGCCGTGGCTGCGAGCAGTACTTC. Encoded protein: CASSLDSPGRGCEQYF.

This clonotype was counted ten times or more. The rearrangement uses TRBV7-2 and TRBJ1-6; D remains ambiguous. Per the germline V gene, CDR1 is SGHTA and CDR2 is FQGNSA. The V gene lost 5 bases and the J gene lost 3 bases, with 11 bases spanning the gap. This CDR3 region has 15 residues. The DNA of the CDR3 is TGTGCCAGCAGCCTCCCAGGAGACTATAATTCACCCCTCCACTTT. Protein sequence: CASSLPGDYNSPLHF.

This clonotype was seen many times. The chain is built from TRBV6-5 and TRBJ2-1, with D possibly matching TRBD1 (5 bases). V lost 3 bases, J lost 4 bases, and 7 bases lay in between. CDR3 length: 13 residues. Germline loops: CDR1 MNHEY, CDR2 SVGAGI. CDR3 protein: CASSYQGYNEQFF. DNA for the CDR3: TGTGCCAGCAGTTATCAGGGTTACAATGAGCAGTTCTTC.

Worth noting for this clonotype: A much larger clone differs by one base, so this may be a read error. CDR3 sequence (DNA): TGTGCCAGCAGTAGTACGGGACTTCGGAACAATGAGCAGTTCTTC. Its protein is CASSSTGLRNNEQFF. The J gene is TRBJ2-1, the V gene TRBV7-9, with a possible D match to TRBD2 (6 bases). This CDR3 comprises 15 residues. The germline V and J ends were trimmed by 6 bases and 5 bases, with 17 bases remaining between them. The V gene's germline CDR1 is SEHNR and CDR2 FQNEAQ (reference sequence).

V and J are TRBV29-1 and TRBJ2-1, with 10 bases aligning to TRBD2. This CDR3 has 15 residues. Germline V gene lookup returns CDR1 SQVTM and CDR2 ANQGSEA. J was trimmed by 5 bases and V by 3 bases; bases with no gene match: 7. Here the CDR3 DNA reads TGCAGCGTTGAGCTAGCGGGGGTGGGTCACAATGAGCAGTTCTTC. Translation: CSVELAGVGHNEQFF.

This clonotype was observed a few times. The chain uses TRBV12-3 or TRBV12-4 and TRBJ2-5; D perhaps matches TRBD1 (5 bases). The CDR3 is made up of 13 amino acids. The V gene lost 1 base and the J gene lost 5 bases, with 8 bases spanning the gap. This chain's CDR3 is CASSLGQFETQYF. The CDR3 DNA is TGTGCCAGCAGTTTAGGACAGTTCGAGACCCAGTACTTC.

There are many counts of this clonotype. The rearrangement uses TRBV7-9 and TRBJ2-5, with 11 bases identical to TRBD2. V shed 5 bases, J shed 2 bases, and the junction held 7 bases outside the gene matches. There are 16 residues in the CDR3. Germline V gives CDR1 SEHNR, CDR2 FQNEAQ (reference sequence). The CDR3 loop is CASSPLRTSGQETQYF. The DNA of the CDR3 is TGTGCCAGCAGCCCCCTTCGGACTAGCGGGCAAGAGACCCAGTACTTC.